This T cell receptor (beta chain) was documented in a study of cytomegalovirus exposure and HLA in healthy donors. This CDR3 is built from 13 residues. The germline V and J ends were trimmed by 8 bases and 2 bases, with 12 bases remaining between them. CDR1 and CDR2 (germline): KGHSH, LQKENI. A multiplex PCR was run with 60 Vbeta primers and 13 Jbeta primers. Libraries were prepared by immunoSEQ multiplex PCR; TCRdb keeps only in-frame clonotypes and omits some of them. The sample includes around 190,000 clones, around 86% of them seen just once. The sample consisted of PBMCs. This clonotype was sampled from a woman younger than 30 in good health and CMV-seronegative. The rearrangement joins TRBV18 to TRBJ2-5, with D tentatively TRBD1 (5 bases). The CDR3 DNA reads as TGTGCCAGCACCACAGGTCTACAAGAGACCCAGTACTTC. This sequence encodes CASTTGLQETQYF.